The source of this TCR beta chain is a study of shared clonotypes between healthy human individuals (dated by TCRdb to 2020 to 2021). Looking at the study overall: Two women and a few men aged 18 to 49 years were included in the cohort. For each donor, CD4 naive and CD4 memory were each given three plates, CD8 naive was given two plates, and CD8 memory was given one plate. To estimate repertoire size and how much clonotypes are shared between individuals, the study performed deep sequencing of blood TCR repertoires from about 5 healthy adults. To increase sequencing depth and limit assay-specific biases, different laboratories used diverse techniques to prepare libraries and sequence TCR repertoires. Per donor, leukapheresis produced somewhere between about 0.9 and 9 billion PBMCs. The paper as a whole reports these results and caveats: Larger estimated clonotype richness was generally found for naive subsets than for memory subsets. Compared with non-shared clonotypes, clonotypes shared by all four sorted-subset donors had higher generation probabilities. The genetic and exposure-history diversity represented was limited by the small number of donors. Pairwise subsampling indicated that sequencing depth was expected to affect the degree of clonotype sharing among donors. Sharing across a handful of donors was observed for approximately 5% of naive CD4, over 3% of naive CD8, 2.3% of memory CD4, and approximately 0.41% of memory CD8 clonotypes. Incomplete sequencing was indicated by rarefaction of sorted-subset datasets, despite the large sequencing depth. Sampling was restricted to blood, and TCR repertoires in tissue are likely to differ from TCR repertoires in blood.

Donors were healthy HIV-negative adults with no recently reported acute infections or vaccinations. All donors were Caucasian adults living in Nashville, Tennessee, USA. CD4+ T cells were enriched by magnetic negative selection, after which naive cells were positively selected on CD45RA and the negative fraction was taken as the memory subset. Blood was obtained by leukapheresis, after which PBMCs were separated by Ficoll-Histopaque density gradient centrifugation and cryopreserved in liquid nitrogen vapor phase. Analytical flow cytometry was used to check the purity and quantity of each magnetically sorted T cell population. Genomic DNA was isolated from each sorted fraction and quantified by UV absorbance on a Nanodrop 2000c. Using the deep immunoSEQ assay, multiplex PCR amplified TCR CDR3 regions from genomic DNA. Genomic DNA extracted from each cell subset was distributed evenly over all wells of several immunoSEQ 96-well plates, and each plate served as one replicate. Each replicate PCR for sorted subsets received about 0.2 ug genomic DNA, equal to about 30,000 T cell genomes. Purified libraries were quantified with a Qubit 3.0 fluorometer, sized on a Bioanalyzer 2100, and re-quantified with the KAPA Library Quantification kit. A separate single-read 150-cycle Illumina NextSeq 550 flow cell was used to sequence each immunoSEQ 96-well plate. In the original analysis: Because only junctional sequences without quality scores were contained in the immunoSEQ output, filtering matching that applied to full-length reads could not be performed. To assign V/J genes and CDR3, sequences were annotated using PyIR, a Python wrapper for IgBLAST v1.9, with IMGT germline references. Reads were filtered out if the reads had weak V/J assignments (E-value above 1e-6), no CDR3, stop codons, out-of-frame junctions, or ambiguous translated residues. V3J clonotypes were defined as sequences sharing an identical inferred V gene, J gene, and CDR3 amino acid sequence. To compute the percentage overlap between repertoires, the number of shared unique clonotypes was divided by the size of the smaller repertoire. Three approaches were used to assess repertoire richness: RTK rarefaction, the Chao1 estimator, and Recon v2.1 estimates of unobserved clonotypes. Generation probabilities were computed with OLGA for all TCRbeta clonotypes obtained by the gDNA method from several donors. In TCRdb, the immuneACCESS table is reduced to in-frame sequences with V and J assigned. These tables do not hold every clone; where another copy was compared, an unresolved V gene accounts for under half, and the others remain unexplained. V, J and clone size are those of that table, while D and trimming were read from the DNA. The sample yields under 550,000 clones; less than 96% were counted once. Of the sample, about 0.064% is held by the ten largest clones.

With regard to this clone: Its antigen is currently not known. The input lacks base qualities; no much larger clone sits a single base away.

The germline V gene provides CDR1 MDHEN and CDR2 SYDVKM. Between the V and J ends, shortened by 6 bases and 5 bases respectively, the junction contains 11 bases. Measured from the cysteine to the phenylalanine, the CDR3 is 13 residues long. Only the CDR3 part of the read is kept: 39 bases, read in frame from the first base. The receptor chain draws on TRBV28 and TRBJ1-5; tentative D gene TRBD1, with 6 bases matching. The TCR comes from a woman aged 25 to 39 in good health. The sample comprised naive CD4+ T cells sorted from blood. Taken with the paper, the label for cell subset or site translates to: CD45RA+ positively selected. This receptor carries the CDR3 CASRTQGYQPQHF. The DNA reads TGTGCCAGCAGAACGCAGGGGTATCAGCCCCAGCATTTT.